This TCR beta chain was captured in a study of control samples from healthy donors and cancer patients. The table came from immunoSEQ multiplex PCR; TCRdb's copy has only in-frame clones and leaves some out. The sample holds approximately 41,000 clones, about 94% seen once. This clone was found once. The sample comprised blood. This TCR was recovered from a man aged 55 to 70 in good health.

CDR3 coding DNA: TGTGCCAGCAGTTACGTCGGACCCAAAGGTGAAGAGACCCAGTACTTC. Protein: CASSYVGPKGEETQYF. The rearrangement links TRBV6-2 or TRBV6-3 to TRBJ2-5; D gene uncertain. Germline CDR1 MNHEY, CDR2 SVGEGT. The CDR3 sequence is 16 residues long. Trimming stripped 2 bases from V and 3 bases from J, with 16 bases between.